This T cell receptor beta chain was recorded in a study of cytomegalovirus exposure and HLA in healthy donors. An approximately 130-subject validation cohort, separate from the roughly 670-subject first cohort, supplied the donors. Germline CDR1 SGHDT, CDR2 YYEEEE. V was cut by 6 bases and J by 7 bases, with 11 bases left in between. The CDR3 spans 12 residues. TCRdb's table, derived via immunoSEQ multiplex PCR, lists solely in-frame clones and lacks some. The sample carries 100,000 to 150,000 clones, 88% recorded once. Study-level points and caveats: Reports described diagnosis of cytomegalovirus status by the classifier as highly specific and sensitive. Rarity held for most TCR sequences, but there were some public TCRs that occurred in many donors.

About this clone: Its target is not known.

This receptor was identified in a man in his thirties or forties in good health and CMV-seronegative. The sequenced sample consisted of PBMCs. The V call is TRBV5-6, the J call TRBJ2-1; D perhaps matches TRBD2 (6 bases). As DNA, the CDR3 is TGTGCCAGCAACCCCGGAGGGAATGAGCAGTTCTTC. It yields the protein CASNPGGNEQFF.